Below are 2 T cell receptor beta chains sequenced from a single sample in a study of T cell responses to AZD1222 COVID-19 vaccine (dated by TCRdb to 2020 to 2023). Sample time point, as interpreted from the label and publication: baseline before first vaccination. Receptor libraries were prepared by the immunoSEQ multiplex PCR assay. Entries here come from immuneACCESS through TCRdb and include only in-frame sequences with V and J called. Some clones fail to appear in such tables; in the studies checked, an unresolved V gene covers under half of the shortfall, and the cause of the remainder is unknown. The sample table shows 120,000 to 150,000 clones, and over 75% are seen once. Approximately 4.5% of the sample comes from the top ten. Here the sequenced sample was peripheral blood, taken on day 0 of AZD1222 vaccination. The source is an adult in good health.

J is TRBJ2-6 and V is TRBV9, with 8 bases aligning to TRBD1. The V gene end was trimmed by 3 bases and the J gene end by 2 bases; junction bases not matched to a gene: 4. This CDR3 has 16 amino acids. The V gene's germline CDR1 is SGDLS and CDR2 YYNGEE. The DNA for the CDR3 is TGTGCCAGCAGCGACGTACAGGGGGCTGGGGCCAACGTCCTGACTTTC. Its translation: CASSDVQGAGANVLTF.

The chain has TRBV7-6 and TRBJ2-2; TRBD2 matches 8 bases. The CDR3 totals 15 residues. Per the germline V gene, CDR1 is SGHVS and CDR2 is FNYEAQ. The V segment lost 5 bases and the J segment 2 bases; nucleotides outside the gene matches: 4. In DNA form, the CDR3 reads TGTGCCAGCAGCGGACGGGGGGGAAACACCGGGGAGCTGTTTTTT. Translation: CASSGRGGNTGELFF.